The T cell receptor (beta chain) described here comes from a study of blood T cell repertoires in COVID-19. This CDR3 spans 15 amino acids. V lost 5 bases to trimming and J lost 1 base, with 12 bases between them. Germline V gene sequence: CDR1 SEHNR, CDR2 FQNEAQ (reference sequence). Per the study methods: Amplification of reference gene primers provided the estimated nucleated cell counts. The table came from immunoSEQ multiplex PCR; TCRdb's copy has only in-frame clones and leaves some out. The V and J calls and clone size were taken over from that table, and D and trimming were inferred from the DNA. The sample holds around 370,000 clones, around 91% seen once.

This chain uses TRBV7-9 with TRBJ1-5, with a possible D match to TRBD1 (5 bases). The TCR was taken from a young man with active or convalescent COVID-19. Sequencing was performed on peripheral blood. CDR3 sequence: CASSPPGGSNQPQHF. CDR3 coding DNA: TGTGCCAGCAGCCCTCCGGGGGGGAGCAATCAGCCCCAGCATTTT.